This entry lists 15 T cell receptor beta chains sequenced from one sample in a study of OX40 agonist ivuxolimab in advanced cancers. The protocol used for the library was the immunoSEQ multiplex PCR assay. TCRdb's version of the immuneACCESS table is confined to in-frame rearrangements and falls short of the full clone set. An unresolved V gene accounts for under half of the shortfall where checked; the remainder is of unknown origin. Here the sample has approximately 81,000 clones; 88% occur a single time. The ten largest make up less than 0.6% of the sample. The sequences come from CD4+ or CD8+ T cells sorted from blood, collected in a trial of the OX40 agonist ivuxolimab. The origin of the receptors is an adult with an advanced solid tumor such as melanoma, head and neck, liver or kidney cancer.

The chain carries TRBV12-5 and TRBJ2-5; D may match TRBD1 or TRBD2 (5 bases each). The CDR3 runs 13 residues. Germline V gene sequence: CDR1 LGHNT, CDR2 FRNRAP. Deletions cut 6 bases from V and 4 bases from J, with 12 bases between. CDR3: CASGRGMRETQYF. In nucleotides, the CDR3 is TGTGCTAGTGGGAGGGGTATGCGAGAGACCCAGTACTTC.

The rearrangement joins TRBV9 to TRBJ1-6; D not resolved. V was shortened by 3 bases and J by 6 bases, with 10 bases between the two germline ends. This CDR3 spans 14 amino acids. Germline V gives CDR1 SGDLS, CDR2 YYNGEE. CDR3 bases: TGTGCCAGCAGCGGACGCCAGATTAATTCACCCCTCCACTTT. Translated, it gives CASSGRQINSPLHF.

The chain combines TRBV20-1 with TRBJ1-4, with D hard to call. Trimming shortened V by 6 bases and J by 7 bases, and 9 bases separated the two germline ends. This CDR3 has 11 amino acids. In germline, CDR1 is DFQATT, CDR2 SNEGSKA (reference sequence). This CDR3 reads CSAGRSEKLFF. CDR3 sequence (DNA): TGCAGTGCCGGTCGAAGTGAAAAACTGTTTTTT.

The V gene is TRBV4-1, the J gene TRBJ1-2; a possible D gene is TRBD1 (6 bases). The germline V gene has CDR1 MGHRA and CDR2 YSYEKL. Trimming shortened V by 4 bases and J by 6 bases, and 15 bases separated the two germline ends. This CDR3 is 14 amino acids long. The CDR3 protein is CASSRLTGPDGYTF. The CDR3 DNA follows: TGCGCCAGCAGCCGTCTGACAGGTCCGGATGGCTACACCTTC.

The chain is built from TRBV6-1 and TRBJ2-5; D is possibly TRBD1 or TRBD2 (5 bases each). V was pared by 1 base and J by 9 bases, with 12 bases between. The germline V gene has CDR1 MNHNS and CDR2 SASEGT. This CDR3 has 13 residues. This CDR3 reads CASSEGDQGAQYF. The CDR3 DNA reads TGTGCCAGCAGTGAAGGGGACCAAGGGGCCCAGTACTTC.

The chain joins TRBV7-9 to TRBJ1-3, with D unresolved. Germline loops: CDR1 SEHNR, CDR2 FQNEAQ (reference sequence). This CDR3 region has 15 residues. Trimming removed 11 bases at V and 0 bases at J, with 17 bases between. The CDR3 loop is CARGAGTSSGNTIYF. In DNA form, the CDR3 reads TGTGCCCGGGGAGCGGGCACTAGCTCTGGAAACACCATATATTTT.

This chain connects TRBV2 to TRBJ1-2; TRBD1 matches 9 bases. Germline CDR1 is SNHLY and CDR2 is FYNNEI. V lost 7 bases to trimming and J lost 3 bases; unmatched junction nucleotides: 6. The CDR3 is 14 amino acids. CDR3 sequence: CASIRRTGDYGYTF. As DNA, the CDR3 is TGTGCCAGCATCAGAAGGACAGGGGACTATGGCTACACCTTC.

The rearrangement links TRBV10-2 to TRBJ1-1, with unresolved D. Germline assignment: CDR1 WSHSY and CDR2 SAAADI. V lost 6 bases and J 5 bases, leaving 22 bases between the germline ends. This CDR3 has 16 residues. The CDR3 loop reads CASSPLMGLGLTEAFF. The DNA for the CDR3 is TGCGCCAGCAGCCCCTTAATGGGATTGGGTTTGACTGAAGCTTTCTTT.

The gene calls are TRBV5-4 and TRBJ2-2; D is possibly TRBD1 (5 bases). V lost 3 bases, J lost 1 base, and 10 bases lay in between. The CDR3 runs to 15 residues. Germline lookup yields CDR1 SGHNT and CDR2 YYREEE (reference sequence). As DNA, the CDR3 is TGTGCCAGCAGCTCCCTGACAGTGAACACCGGGGAGCTGTTTTTT. Its protein is CASSSLTVNTGELFF.

The table lists this clone with a count of one. This chain joins TRBV9 and TRBJ2-7, with D perhaps matching TRBD1 (6 bases). CDR3 length equals 14 residues. The germline V gene encodes CDR1 SGDLS and CDR2 YYNGEE. V was shortened by 3 bases and J by 8 bases, with 18 bases between the two germline ends. The CDR3 reads CASSATSGGHKQYF. In DNA, the CDR3 is TGTGCCAGCAGCGCTACTAGTGGGGGCCACAAGCAGTACTTC.

The chain joins TRBV5-1 to TRBJ1-1, with a possible D match to TRBD1 (5 bases). The CDR3 runs 15 residues. Looked up from germline, CDR1 is SGHRS and CDR2 is YFSETQ. Between the trimmed V and J ends, which lost 3 bases and 2 bases, there was a span of 14 bases. The chain's CDR3 is CASSWSGTPNTEAFF. The CDR3 bases are TGCGCCAGCAGCTGGTCTGGGACCCCAAACACTGAAGCTTTCTTT. The complete variable domain, with remaining parts taken from reference TRBV5-1 and TRBJ1-1, reads KAGVTQTPRYLIKTRGQQVTLSCSPISGHRSVSWYQQTPGQGLQFLFEYFSETQRNKGNFPGRFSGRQFSNSRSEMNVSTLELGDSALYLCASSWSGTPNTEAFFGQGTRLTVV.

The rearrangement links TRBV6-5 to TRBJ1-2; D unclear. This CDR3 is built from 13 residues. Germline-derived CDR1 and CDR2 are MNHEY and SVGAGI. The V end was cut by 5 bases, the J end by 7 bases, with 14 bases between. CDR3 residues: CASSQQRFGGYTF. The CDR3 coding sequence is TGTGCCAGCAGTCAACAGCGGTTCGGTGGCTACACCTTC.

This rearrangement joins TRBV7-8 to TRBJ2-1; D gene uncertain. The V gene lost 2 bases and the J gene lost 8 bases, with 4 bases spanning the gap. Germline values: CDR1 SGHVS, CDR2 FQNEAQ. CDR3 length equals 11 residues. CDR3 coding DNA: TGTGCCAGCAGCTTAATAGATGAGCAGTTCTTC. This sequence encodes CASSLIDEQFF.

The rearrangement links TRBV28 to TRBJ2-2, with D possibly being TRBD1 (5 bases). V was shortened by 4 bases and J by 6 bases, with 15 bases between the two germline ends. Germline loops: CDR1 MDHEN, CDR2 SYDVKM. This CDR3 is 15 amino acids long. In nucleotides, the CDR3 is TGTGCCAGCAGTTCTCGAAAGGGGTATTCCGGGGAGCTGTTTTTT. Its translation is CASSSRKGYSGELFF.

V gene TRBV6-1 combines with J gene TRBJ1-1; D is undetermined. Germline V gene lookup returns CDR1 MNHNS and CDR2 SASEGT. Trimming pared 5 bases from V and 3 bases from J, leaving 13 bases between. The CDR3 runs 14 residues. The CDR3: CASSKGRSYTEAFF. Here the CDR3 DNA reads TGTGCCAGCAGTAAAGGACGGAGTTACACTGAAGCTTTCTTT.